The entry below describes one T cell receptor (beta chain). Its binding antigen is unknown. No clone much larger than this one lies a single base away; base qualities are absent. The High Capacity cDNA Reverse Transcription Kit was used to reverse transcribe all of the isolated RNA, meaning that expressed TCRB transcripts were what got sequenced. Naive, central memory and regulatory T cell samples underwent deep immunoSEQ sequencing, averaging about 3.3 million total reads per sample. After sorted cells were lysed in RLT buffer, RNA was extracted with DNase-treated RNeasy Micro or Mini kits, with the choice depending on cell number. To prevent cross-contamination, each cell subset was processed individually, whereas patient and healthy donor samples were processed jointly. Using the immunoSEQ multiplex PCR, TCRB sequences were amplified from cDNA into 87-bp fragments spanning the CDR3 region. The amplicons were sequenced using the Illumina HiSeq platform. In the source study's methods: Synthetic template baselines were used to correct PCR bias computationally, reads within Hamming distance 2 were collapsed, and singletons that could not be merged were discarded. Reads were aligned against IMGT so that V, D and J genes, CDR3 length and insertions or deletions at six rearrangement sites could be assigned. Clonotype counts were normalized to sorted cell number within each subset before computing true diversity and Gini coefficients with the tcR R package. Repertoire sharing was quantified using the overlap coefficient calculated on TCRB nucleotide sequences. TCRdb took this table from immuneACCESS and kept in-frame rearrangements with V and J called. Such tables lack part of the clones; where checked against another copy, unresolved V genes explain under half of the gap, and the rest is unexplained. V and J calls and clone size are given by that table; D and trimming were obtained from the DNA. The table for this sample lists about 140,000 clones; around 7% of them were counted only once. Clones ranked in the top ten supply 1.3% to 1.5% of the sample.

Each donor gave one peripheral blood draw, roughly 120 mL on average, collected into heparinised tubes. A BD FACSAria II was used to sort naive, central memory, regulatory and stem cell-like memory CD4+ T cells with a panel that included CD45RO, CCR7, CD25, CD127, CD95 and CD27. Purity was above 95% for every sorted population. Right away, PBMCs were isolated by Lymphoprep density gradient centrifugation and were stained directly, with no culture step. Samples were stained and sorted in pairs, with one healthy donor and one patient per experiment, so that batch effects were minimized. The sample comes from a study of beta chain features in type 1 diabetes (dated by TCRdb to the late 2010s). General notes on the study: Mean age, gender distribution, total cell number and subset yield were not different between patients and healthy donors. Across all samples, roughly 110,000,000 sorted cells were examined, and cell number per subset correlated strongly with RNA yield. The study compared the TCRB repertoires of sorted circulating CD4+ T cell subsets in recently diagnosed type 1 diabetes patients with those in matched healthy donors. Regulatory and stem cell-like memory subsets were obtained from only 8 patients and about eight healthy donors, while naive and central memory subsets were obtained from all 30 or so donors. General findings and caveats noted by the study authors: Type 1 diabetes patients showed a moderate but significant shortening of TCRB CDR3 length in all four CD4+ subsets. Naive, central memory and regulatory TCRB repertoires appeared to be more alike among patients than among healthy donors. Because the HLA sub-analyses included only small numbers of individuals, any influence of HLA type on TCRB rearrangement was left unresolved. PCR might favor shorter templates, but patient and control samples were amplified and corrected together, so any skew would affect both groups equally. At VDJ recombination sites, patients with type 1 diabetes made fewer insertions and deleted more nucleotides, a pattern implying thymic rearrangement abnormalities. Because cDNA was sequenced instead of genomic DNA, highly expressing activated cells could be over-represented, though the groups showed no difference in activation or CD3 levels.

Via the germline V gene, CDR1 is MNHEY and CDR2 SVGAGI. The CDR3 measures 13 amino acids from cysteine to phenylalanine. Of the read, only the CDR3 DNA is kept; its 39 bases are in frame from base 1. Trimming at the junction amounts to 5 bases on V and 5 bases on J, and the germline ends lie 12 bases apart. This TCR was recovered from a young woman in good health. Sequenced material: central memory CD4+ T cells from blood. This chain joins TRBV6-5 to TRBJ2-5; the D segment cannot be called with confidence. CDR3 sequence: CASSGYGLETQYF. The DNA reads TGTGCCAGCAGTGGATACGGGTTGGAGACCCAGTACTTC.